A selection of T cell receptor beta chains follows, all from one sample in a study of spatial heterogeneity in lung cancer. Each CDR3 protein is one row after TCRdb ran MiXCR on the 5' RACE reads. This sample has over 50,000 distinct CDR3 sequences; less than 10% occur once, and the top ten carry about 16%. This specimen was PBMCs, taken at surgery. The receptors were gathered from a female donor with early-stage non-small cell lung cancer. Both conserved end residues are trimmed from each CDR3.

CDR3aa | v_gene
ASSFGVSADTQY | TRBV7-9
ASTSDTQY | TRBV6-6
ASSPSPSGANVLT | TRBV11-3
ASTPSPRSNQPQH | TRBV12-3/TRBV12-4
ASSSTYGQGDSYEQY | TRBV12-3/TRBV12-4
ASSEAGGTTASNQPQH | TRBV2
AVQGQETQY | TRBV6-5
ASRAPEGMNTEAF | TRBV6-6
ASSYSWSASNEKLF | TRBV6-5
ASSSGLLSGRALETQY | TRBV5-1
ASSLDPSNTGELF | TRBV5-1
ASSIGQILMNTEAF | TRBV7-9
ASSATGSTGELF | TRBV9
ASSLGGDGTNEQF | TRBV7-9
ASSPGGRGRSSYNEQF | TRBV9
ASNRRLLQETQY | TRBV2
AISGVGTDTQY | TRBV24-1
SAAGTSATGELF | TRBV20-1
ASSFARGDGYT | TRBV11-1
SAPNSGTYEQY | TRBV20-1
ASSFDAGTEAF | TRBV5-1
ASSFAGAGNEQF | TRBV7-9
ASSLPTSGRGEQF | TRBV7-3
ASSLNSFSGNTIY | TRBV7-7
AISERTRQDTEAF | TRBV10-3
ASSLKNTEAF | TRBV7-9
SVAEVAKNIQY | TRBV29-1
SVDPGRGATGELF | TRBV29-1
ASSLGTENTEAF | TRBV7-9
ASSPRGLDTEAF | TRBV5-1
ASSLIGAHTEAF | TRBV28
ASSTWTGASTGELF | TRBV5-1
ASSRPGRGGEKLF | TRBV28
ASRPERDTGELF | TRBV5-5
ASERGSRANQPQH | TRBV28
ATSDPLAGGPRDEQF | TRBV24-1
ASSIWYGQY | TRBV21-1
ASSPGHSTDTQY | TRBV7-3
ASSSPPGDQPQH | TRBV28
ASSYSLSYEQY | TRBV6-5
ASSQPSTGGVGSYT | TRBV3-1
ASRTQNTEAF | TRBV28
ASSQRQGNSGNTIY | TRBV9
ATVPGQGYNEQF | TRBV15
ASSHNTGELF | TRBV27
ATSLSSYNEQF | TRBV7-9
ASSLRDRQETQY | TRBV5-1
ASSLAGGGLDEKLF | TRBV11-3
ASSLAGGQVTEAF | TRBV7-2
ASSLGPRETQY | TRBV11-3
ASIIGGSEKLF | TRBV12-3/TRBV12-4